This entry lists 11 T cell receptor beta chains sequenced from one sample in a study of identical twins (dated by TCRdb to about 2016). Libraries were prepared through 5' RACE. The sequencer listed for this sample is Illumina HiSeq 2000. The public reads were reanalyzed by TCRdb: fastp trimming at Q25, MiXCR alignment, in-frame beta chains only. Every CDR3 protein is listed once, alongside the most common genes and DNA of its rows. Across this sample there are some 710,000 distinct CDR3 sequences, with around 6% seen only once. Around 1.7% of the sample rests with the top ten. Sample: naive T cells sorted from blood. The cell subset or site label of this sample denotes: cells isolated with a human naive T-cell isolation kit. The source of these receptors is a man in his late teens or twenties in good health.

The V call is TRBV4-3, the J call TRBJ2-2; D is unclear. This CDR3 has 16 amino acids. V lost 1 base and J lost 0, with 9 bases in between. Germline CDR1 LGHNA, CDR2 YSLEER. CDR3 sequence (DNA): TGCGCCAGCAGCCAAGGGTTGGTCGCGAACACCGGGGAGCTGTTTTTT. Its translation: CASSQGLVANTGELFF.

The chain is built from TRBV5-5 and TRBJ1-4; D remains unclear. V was shortened by 1 base and J by 0 bases, with 13 bases between the two germline ends. Germline assignment: CDR1 SGHKS and CDR2 YYEKEE (reference sequence). The CDR3 is made up of 17 amino acids. The CDR3 DNA is TGTGCCAGCAGCTTGCTGGGAGCTTTCGCAACTAATGAAAAACTGTTTTTT. Protein: CASSLLGAFATNEKLFF.

In this sample, this clonotype turned up many times. The chain has TRBV6-1 and TRBJ2-7; 11 nucleotides align to TRBD2. The germline V gene has CDR1 MNHNS and CDR2 SASEGT. The CDR3 runs 15 residues. V shed 5 bases, J shed 7 bases, and the junction held 10 bases outside the gene matches. CDR3 nucleotides: TGTGCCAGCAGTAATTTTAGCGGGAGGGCCTGGGAGCAGTACTTC. This translates into CASSNFSGRAWEQYF.

This clonotype showed up just a few times. The chain links TRBV19 to TRBJ2-1, with 11 bases fitting TRBD2. The CDR3 has 16 residues. V was clipped by 6 bases and J by 1 base; unmatched bases: 5. Looked up from germline, CDR1 is LNHDA and CDR2 is SQIVND (reference sequence). CDR3 in amino acids: CASSWVAGGSYNEQFF. The CDR3 region has the DNA TGTGCCAGTAGCTGGGTAGCGGGAGGGTCCTACAATGAGCAGTTCTTC.

This clonotype was detected ten times or more. The chain has TRBV20-1 and TRBJ1-5; 7 bases align to TRBD1. Germline V lookup: CDR1 DFQATT, CDR2 SNEGSKA (reference sequence). V was clipped by 5 bases and J by 1 base; unmatched bases: 8. The CDR3 contains 15 residues. The CDR3 bases are TGCAGTGCTGGCCTATCGGGACAGAGCAATCAGCCCCAGCATTTT. Translated: CSAGLSGQSNQPQHF.

This clonotype showed up many times. J is TRBJ2-1 and V is TRBV10-3; D is uncertain. The V and J ends lost 7 bases and 6 bases respectively, with 13 bases between them. Germline values: CDR1 ENHRY, CDR2 SYGVKD. This CDR3 has 13 amino acids. In DNA form, the CDR3 reads TGTGCCATCACTAGTGGTCCCACCAATGAGCAGTTCTTC. Translated, it gives CAITSGPTNEQFF.

The chain joins TRBV6-5 to TRBJ2-4; 9 positions match TRBD2. This CDR3 has 18 residues. Germline V CDR1 and CDR2: MNHEY, SVGAGI. The ends lost 3 bases at V and 4 bases at J; junction bases unmatched: 13. Here the CDR3 reads CASSYGLAGRGGKNIQYF. Here the CDR3 DNA reads TGTGCCAGCAGTTATGGGCTAGCGGGACGCGGCGGGAAAAACATTCAGTACTTC.

In its sample, this clonotype was seen many times. V gene TRBV5-6 combines with J gene TRBJ2-2; D unclear. In germline, CDR1 is SGHDT, CDR2 YYEEEE. This CDR3 is 15 amino acids long. V was trimmed by 0 bases and J by 5 bases, leaving 11 bases between them. The CDR3 DNA reads TGTGCCAGCAGCTTGGAAGCCAGCCTGACCGGGGAGCTGTTTTTT. This sequence encodes CASSLEASLTGELFF.

At least ten counts were recorded for this clonotype. The J gene is TRBJ2-1, the V gene TRBV24-1, with TRBD2 as a possible D gene (5 bases). Germline V gives CDR1 KGHDR, CDR2 SFDVKD. The CDR3 loop spans 16 amino acids. V was cut by 12 bases and J by 0 bases, with 20 bases left in between. CDR3 loop: CASSPATGSSYNEQFF. In DNA, the CDR3 is TGTGCCTCTTCCCCCGCGACTGGGAGCTCCTACAATGAGCAGTTCTTC.

This clonotype was detected many times. The V gene is TRBV4-2, the J gene TRBJ1-1, with 7 bases lining up with TRBD1. The CDR3 sequence is 15 residues long. The germline gives CDR1 LGHNA, CDR2 YNFKEQ. With 1 base clipped from V and 3 bases from J, the junction kept 5 bases outside the gene matches. The CDR3 protein is CASSQADREDTEAFF. Written as DNA, the CDR3 is TGTGCCAGCAGCCAAGCCGACAGGGAGGACACTGAAGCTTTCTTT.

The chain employs TRBV29-1 and TRBJ2-4; 12 bases are a match to TRBD1. V was clipped by 4 bases and J by 2 bases; unmatched bases: 6. Germline CDR1 is SQVTM and CDR2 is ANQGSEA. CDR3 length equals 16 residues. The chain's CDR3 is CSVGGTGGRTKNIQYF. CDR3 nucleotide sequence: TGCAGCGTTGGGGGGACAGGGGGCAGAACCAAAAACATTCAGTACTTC.